This T cell receptor (beta chain) was recovered during a study of CD8 T cells in ankylosing spondylitis. Study outcomes and limitations: Disease-linked clones reportedly concentrated significantly in matched ankylosing spondylitis synovial fluid. Fewer than 10 highly homologous variants made up a TCR beta motif that seemed to typify ankylosing spondylitis blood.

TCR beta libraries were made by quantitative 5'-RACE with molecular barcodes. TCRdb fed the 5' RACE reads into MiXCR, producing one record per CDR3 protein. The sample includes approximately 440,000 distinct CDR3 sequences, 17% of them seen just once. About this clonotype itself: Its antigen is not known.

The origin of this receptor is a male donor with ankylosing spondylitis. What was sequenced was blood, either unsorted or a sorted T cell fraction (not recorded which).

CDR3 loop: CSATGLAAYNEQFF. For the CDR3, the DNA is TGCAGTGCTACCGGACTAGCGGCCTACAATGAGCAGTTCTTC. The gene calls are TRBV20-1 and TRBJ2-1, with 10 bases lining up with TRBD2. The CDR3 runs 14 residues. From germline, CDR1 is DFQATT and CDR2 SNEGSKA (reference sequence). Trimming took 4 bases from V and 2 from J; bases not matched to a gene: 2.